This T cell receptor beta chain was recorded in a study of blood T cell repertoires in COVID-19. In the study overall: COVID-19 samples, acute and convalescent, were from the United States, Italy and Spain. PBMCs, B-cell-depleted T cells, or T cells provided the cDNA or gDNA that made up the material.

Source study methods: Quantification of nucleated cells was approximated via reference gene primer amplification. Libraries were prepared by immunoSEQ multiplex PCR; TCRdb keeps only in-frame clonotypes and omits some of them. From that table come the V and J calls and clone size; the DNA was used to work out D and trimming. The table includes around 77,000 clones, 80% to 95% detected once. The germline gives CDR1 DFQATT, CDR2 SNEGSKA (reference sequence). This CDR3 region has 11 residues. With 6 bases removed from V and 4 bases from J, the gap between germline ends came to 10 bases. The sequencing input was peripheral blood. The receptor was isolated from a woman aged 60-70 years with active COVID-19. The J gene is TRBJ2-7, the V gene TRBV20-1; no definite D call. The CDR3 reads CSAESEYEQYF. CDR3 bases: TGCAGTGCAGAGTCGGAGTACGAGCAGTACTTC.